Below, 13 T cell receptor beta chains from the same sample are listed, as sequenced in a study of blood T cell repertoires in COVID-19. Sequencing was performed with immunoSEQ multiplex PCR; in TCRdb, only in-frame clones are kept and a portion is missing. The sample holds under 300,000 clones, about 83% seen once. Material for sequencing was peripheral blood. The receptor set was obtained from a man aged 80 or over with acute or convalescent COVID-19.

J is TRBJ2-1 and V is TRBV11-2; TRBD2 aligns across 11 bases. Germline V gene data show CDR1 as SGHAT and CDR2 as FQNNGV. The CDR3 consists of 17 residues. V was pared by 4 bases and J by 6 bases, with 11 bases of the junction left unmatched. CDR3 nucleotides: TGTGCCAGCAGCTCACGGACTAGCGGGCCCAGGGGCAATGAGCAGTTCTTC. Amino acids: CASSSRTSGPRGNEQFF.

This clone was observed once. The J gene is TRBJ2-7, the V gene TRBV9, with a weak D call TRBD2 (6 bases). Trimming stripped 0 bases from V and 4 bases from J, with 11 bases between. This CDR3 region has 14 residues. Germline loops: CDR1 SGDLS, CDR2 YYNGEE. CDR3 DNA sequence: TGTGCCAGCAGCGTAGATGGAGGGCCTTACGAGCAGTACTTC. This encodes CASSVDGGPYEQYF.

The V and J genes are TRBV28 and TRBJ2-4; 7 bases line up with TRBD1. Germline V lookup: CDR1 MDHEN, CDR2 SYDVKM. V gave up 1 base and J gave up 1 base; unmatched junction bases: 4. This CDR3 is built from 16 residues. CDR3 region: CASSLSATGAKNIQYF. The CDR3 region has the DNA TGTGCCAGCAGTTTATCCGCGACAGGGGCCAAAAACATTCAGTACTTC. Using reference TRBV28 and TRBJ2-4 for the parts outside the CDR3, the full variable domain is DVKVTQSSRYLVKRTGEKVFLECVQDMDHENMFWYRQDPGLGLRLIYFSYDVKMKEKGDIPEGYSVSREKKERFSLILESASTNQTSMYLCASSLSATGAKNIQYFGAGTRLSVL.

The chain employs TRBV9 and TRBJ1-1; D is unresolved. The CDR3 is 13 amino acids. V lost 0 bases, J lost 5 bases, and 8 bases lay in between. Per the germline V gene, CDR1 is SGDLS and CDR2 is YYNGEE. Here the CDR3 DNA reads TGTGCCAGCAGCGTAGCAGTGGAGACTGAAGCTTTCTTT. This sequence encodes CASSVAVETEAFF. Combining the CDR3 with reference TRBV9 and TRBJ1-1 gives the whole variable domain DSGVTQTPKHLITATGQRVTLRCSPRSGDLSVYWYQQSLDQGLQFLIQYYNGEERAKGNILERFSAQQFPDLHSELNLSSLELGDSALYFCASSVAVETEAFFGQGTRLTVV.

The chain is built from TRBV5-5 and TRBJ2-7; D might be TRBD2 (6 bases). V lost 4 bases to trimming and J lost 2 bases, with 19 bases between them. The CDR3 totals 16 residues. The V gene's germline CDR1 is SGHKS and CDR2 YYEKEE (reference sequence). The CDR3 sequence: CASSPGKASATYEQYF. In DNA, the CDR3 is TGTGCCAGCAGCCCAGGCAAGGCTAGCGCAACCTACGAGCAGTACTTC. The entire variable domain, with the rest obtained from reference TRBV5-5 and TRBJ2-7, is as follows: DAGVTQSPTHLIKTRGQQVTLRCSPISGHKSVSWYQQVLGQGPQFIFQYYEKEERGRGNFPDRFSARQFPNYSSELNVNALLLGDSALYLCASSPGKASATYEQYFGPGTRLTVT.

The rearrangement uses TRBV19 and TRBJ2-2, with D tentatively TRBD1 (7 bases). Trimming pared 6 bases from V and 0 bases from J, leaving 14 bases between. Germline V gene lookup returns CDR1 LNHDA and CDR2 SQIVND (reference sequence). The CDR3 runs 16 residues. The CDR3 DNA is TGTGCCAGTAGCAGGGGGGACAGAACGAACACCGGGGAGCTGTTTTTT. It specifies CASSRGDRTNTGELFF. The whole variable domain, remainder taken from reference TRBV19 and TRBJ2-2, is DGGITQSPKYLFRKEGQNVTLSCEQNLNHDAMYWYRQDPGQGLRLIYYSQIVNDFQKGDIAEGYSVSREKKESFPLTVTSAQKNPTAFYLCASSRGDRTNTGELFFGEGSRLTVL.

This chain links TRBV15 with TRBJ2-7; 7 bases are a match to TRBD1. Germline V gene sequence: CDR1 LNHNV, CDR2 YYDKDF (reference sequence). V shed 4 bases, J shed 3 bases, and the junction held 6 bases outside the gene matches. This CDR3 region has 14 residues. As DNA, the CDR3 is TGTGCCACCAGCACCTCCGGGACAGTCTACGAGCAGTACTTC. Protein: CATSTSGTVYEQYF.

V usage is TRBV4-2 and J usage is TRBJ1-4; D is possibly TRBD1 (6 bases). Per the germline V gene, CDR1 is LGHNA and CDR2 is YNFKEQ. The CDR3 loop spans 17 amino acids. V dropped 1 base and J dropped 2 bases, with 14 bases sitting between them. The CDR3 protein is CASSQAGRGSTNEKLFF. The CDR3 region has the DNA TGTGCCAGCAGCCAAGCAGGCAGGGGTAGCACTAATGAAAAACTGTTTTTT.

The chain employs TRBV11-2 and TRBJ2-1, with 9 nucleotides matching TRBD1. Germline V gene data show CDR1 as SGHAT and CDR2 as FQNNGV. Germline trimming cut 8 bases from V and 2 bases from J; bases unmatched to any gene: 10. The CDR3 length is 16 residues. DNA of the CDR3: TGTGCCAGCCGCTCGGGACAGGGATTCACCTACAATGAGCAGTTCTTC. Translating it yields CASRSGQGFTYNEQFF. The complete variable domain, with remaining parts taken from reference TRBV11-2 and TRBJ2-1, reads EAGVAQSPRYKIIEKRQSVAFWCNPISGHATLYWYQQILGQGPKLLIQFQNNGVVDDSQLPKDRFSAERLKGVDSTLKIQPAKLEDSAVYLCASRSGQGFTYNEQFFGPGTRLTVL.

Here the CDR3 DNA reads TGCGCCAGCAGTGCCTTAGGACAGCAGCCCCAGCATTTT. It is translated as CASSALGQQPQHF. The V gene is TRBV10-2, the J gene TRBJ1-5; TRBD1 is a possible D gene (6 bases). CDR3 length equals 13 residues. Trimming cost V 4 bases and J 7 bases, with 11 bases left between them. CDR1 and CDR2 (germline): WSHSY, SAAADI.

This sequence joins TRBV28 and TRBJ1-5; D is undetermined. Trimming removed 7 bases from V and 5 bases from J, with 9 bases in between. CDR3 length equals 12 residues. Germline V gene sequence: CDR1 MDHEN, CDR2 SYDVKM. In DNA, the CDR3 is TGTGCCAGCACCGGTTTGGATCAGCCCCAGCATTTT. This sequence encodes CASTGLDQPQHF.

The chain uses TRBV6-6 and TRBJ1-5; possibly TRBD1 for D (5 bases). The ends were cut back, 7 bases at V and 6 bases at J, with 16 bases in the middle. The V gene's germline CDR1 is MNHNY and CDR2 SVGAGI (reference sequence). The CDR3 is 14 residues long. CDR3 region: CASIRDSGGQPQHF. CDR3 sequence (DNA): TGTGCCAGCATTCGGGACTCTGGCGGTCAGCCCCAGCATTTT.

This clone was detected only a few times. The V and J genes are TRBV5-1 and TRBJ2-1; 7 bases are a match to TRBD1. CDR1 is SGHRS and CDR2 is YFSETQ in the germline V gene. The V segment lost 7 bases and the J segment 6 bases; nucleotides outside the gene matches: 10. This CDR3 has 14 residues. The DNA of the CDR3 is TGCGCCAGCCAAATTTTTGACAGGGCCAATGAGCAGTTCTTC. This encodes CASQIFDRANEQFF.